These T cell receptor beta chains were read from a single sample in a study of blood T cells in healthy people across ages. TCRdb re-called the 5' RACE reads through MiXCR, storing one row per CDR3 protein. The sample contains more than 900,000 distinct CDR3 sequences, almost 25% of which appear only once. These sequences were also reported in another study, on T cells of mothers and their children.

The specimen was blood. Every receptor here comes from a girl aged 2 to 9 in good health. Each CDR3 is given with its conserved first and last residue. The order of the fields is clone size, J gene, D gene, V gene, CDR3 protein, CDR3 DNA. A D gene is named only where the DNA matches it firmly. The size entry is marked missing in some rows and otherwise reads once, few, many or a size class.

size: NA
J: TRBJ2-3
D: NA
V: TRBV18
CDR3: CASSGINTDTQYF
DNA: TGTGCCAGCTCCGGGATAAACACAGATACGCAGTATTTT

size: few
J: TRBJ1-2
D: NA
V: TRBV24-1
CDR3: CATSDLSPPYGYTF
DNA: TGTGCCACCAGTGATTTGAGCCCTCCCTATGGCTACACCTTC

size: once
J: TRBJ2-7
D: NA
V: TRBV29-1
CDR3: CSVEDQMAWGGYEQYF
DNA: TGCAGCGTTGAAGATCAGATGGCTTGGGGAGGCTACGAGCAGTACTTC

size: NA
J: TRBJ2-1
D: NA
V: TRBV27
CDR3: CASSLGAWHNEQFF
DNA: TGTGCCAGCAGTTTAGGGGCTTGGCACAATGAGCAGTTCTTC

size: NA
J: TRBJ1-6
D: TRBD1
V: TRBV15
CDR3: CATSPGQGYNSPLHF
DNA: TGTGCCACCAGCCCCGGACAGGGGTATAATTCACCCCTCCACTTT

size: few
J: TRBJ2-1
D: NA
V: TRBV6-2/TRBV6-3
CDR3: CASSYTHRGTYNEQFF
DNA: TGTGCCAGCAGTTACACCCATAGGGGAACCTACAATGAGCAGTTCTTC

size: NA
J: TRBJ2-1
D: NA
V: TRBV5-1
CDR3: CASSPPKGDTFNEQFF
DNA: TGCGCCAGCAGCCCCCCCAAAGGGGACACCTTCAATGAGCAGTTCTTC

size: NA
J: TRBJ2-3
D: NA
V: TRBV11-2
CDR3: CASSRGRRAQYF
DNA: TGTGCCAGCAGCCGCGGCCGTAGAGCGCAGTATTTT

size: NA
J: TRBJ1-1
D: NA
V: TRBV5-1
CDR3: CASRPTGLPRNTEAFF
DNA: TGCGCCAGCAGGCCTACAGGACTACCCCGTAACACTGAAGCTTTCTTT

size: NA
J: TRBJ1-1
D: NA
V: TRBV29-1
CDR3: CSVRRPNTEAFF
DNA: TGCAGCGTTCGGCGGCCTAACACTGAAGCTTTCTTT